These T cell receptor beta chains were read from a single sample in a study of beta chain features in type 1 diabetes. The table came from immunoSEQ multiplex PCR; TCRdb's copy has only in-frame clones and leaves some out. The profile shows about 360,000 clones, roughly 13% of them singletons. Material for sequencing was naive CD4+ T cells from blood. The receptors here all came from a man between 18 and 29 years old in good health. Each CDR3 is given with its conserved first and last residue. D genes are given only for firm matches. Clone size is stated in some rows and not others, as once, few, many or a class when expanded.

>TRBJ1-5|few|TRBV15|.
CATSRVQGVDQPQHF
TGTGCCACCAGCAGAGTACAGGGCGTTGATCAGCCCCAGCATTTT
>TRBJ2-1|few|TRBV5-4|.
CASRLEVSSYNEQFF
TGTGCCAGCCGCCTAGAGGTGAGCTCCTACAATGAGCAGTTCTTC
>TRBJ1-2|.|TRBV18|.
CASSPQTSDAEKYGYTF
TGTGCCAGCTCACCTCAGACGTCCGACGCGGAGAAGTATGGCTACACCTTC
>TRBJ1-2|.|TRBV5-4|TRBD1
CASSYDRGGGYTF
TGTGCCAGCAGCTACGACAGGGGTGGCGGCTACACCTTC
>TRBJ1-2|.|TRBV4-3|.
CASSQDREDGYTF
TGCGCCAGCAGCCAAGACAGGGAAGATGGCTACACCTTC
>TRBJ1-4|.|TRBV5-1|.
CASSSGTTNEKLFF
TGCGCCAGCAGCTCAGGGACAACTAATGAAAAACTGTTTTTT
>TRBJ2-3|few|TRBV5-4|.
CASRPTGGGTDTQYF
TGTGCCAGCAGACCGACAGGTGGAGGAACAGATACGCAGTATTTT
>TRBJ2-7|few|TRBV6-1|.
CASSKGQGYEQYF
TGTGCCAGCAGCAAGGGGCAGGGGTACGAGCAGTACTTC
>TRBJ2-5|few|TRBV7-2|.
CASSWGPGLETQYF
TGTGCCAGCAGCTGGGGCCCAGGATTAGAGACCCAGTACTTC
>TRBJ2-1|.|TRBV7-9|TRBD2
CASRTTGTSGYNEQFF
TGTGCCAGCCGGACAACAGGGACTAGCGGATACAATGAGCAGTTCTTC
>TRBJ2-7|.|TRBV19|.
CASSIGQSYEQYF
TGTGCCAGTAGTATTGGGCAGTCCTACGAGCAGTACTTC
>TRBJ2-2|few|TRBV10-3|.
CAISESLQGTGELFF
TGTGCCATCAGTGAATCCCTACAGGGAACCGGGGAGCTGTTTTTT
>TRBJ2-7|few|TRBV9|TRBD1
CASSPTPGTGAHEQYF
TGTGCCAGCAGCCCTACCCCCGGGACAGGGGCCCACGAGCAGTACTTC
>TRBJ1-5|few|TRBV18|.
CASSTTGGAGANQPQHF
TGTGCCAGCTCAACGACGGGTGGGGCCGGAGCAAATCAGCCCCAGCATTTT
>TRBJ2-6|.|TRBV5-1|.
CASTPRGSGANVLTF
TGCGCCAGCACTCCAAGGGGGTCTGGGGCCAACGTCCTGACTTTC
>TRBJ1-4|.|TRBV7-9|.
CASSITGNEKLFF
TGTGCCAGCAGCATCACAGGGAATGAAAAACTGTTTTTT
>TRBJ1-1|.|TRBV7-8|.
CASSQTGNTEAFF
TGTGCCAGCAGCCAAACGGGGAACACTGAAGCTTTCTTT
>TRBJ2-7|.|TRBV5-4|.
CASSLESYSEQYF
TGTGCCAGCAGTTTGGAATCCTATAGCGAGCAGTACTTC
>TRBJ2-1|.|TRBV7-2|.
CASSLALGVYNEQFF
TGTGCCAGCAGCTTAGCTCTAGGGGTGTACAATGAGCAGTTCTTC
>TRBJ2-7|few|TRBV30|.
CAWSVSTYEQYF
TGTGCCTGGAGTGTTTCTACCTACGAGCAGTACTTC
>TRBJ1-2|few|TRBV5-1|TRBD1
CASSLGQGGGYTF
TGCGCCAGCAGCCTGGGACAGGGAGGTGGCTACACCTTC
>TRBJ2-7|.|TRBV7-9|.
CASSPGWDEQYF
TGTGCCAGCAGCCCGGGTTGGGACGAGCAGTACTTC
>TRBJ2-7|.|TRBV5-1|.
CASSWARSYEQYF
TGCGCCAGCAGCTGGGCCAGATCCTACGAGCAGTACTTC
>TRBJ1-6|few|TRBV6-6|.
CASSYAGIVNSPLHF
TGTGCCAGCAGTTACGCGGGAATAGTTAATTCACCCCTCCACTTT
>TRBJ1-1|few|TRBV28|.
CASSRTVGAEAFF
TGTGCCAGCAGTCGGACAGTGGGCGCTGAAGCTTTCTTT
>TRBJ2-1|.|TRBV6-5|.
CASCRIGGYEQFF
TGTGCCAGCTGCAGGATTGGGGGCTATGAGCAGTTCTTC
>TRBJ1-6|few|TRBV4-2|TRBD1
CASSHALDRGNSPLHF
TGTGCCAGCAGCCACGCTTTGGACAGGGGAAATTCACCCCTCCACTTT
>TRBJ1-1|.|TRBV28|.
CASTRSPEAFF
TGTGCCAGCACTCGTAGCCCTGAAGCTTTCTTT
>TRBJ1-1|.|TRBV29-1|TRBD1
CSVGQPNTEAFF
TGCAGCGTGGGACAGCCGAACACTGAAGCTTTCTTT
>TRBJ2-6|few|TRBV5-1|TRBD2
CASSTGLAGAGANVLTF
TGCGCCAGCAGCACCGGACTAGCGGGAGCTGGGGCCAACGTCCTGACTTTC
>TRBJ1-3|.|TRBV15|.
CATSRDFYSSGNTIYF
TGTGCCACCAGCAGAGATTTCTACAGCTCTGGAAACACCATATATTTT
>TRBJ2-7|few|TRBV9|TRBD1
CASSARQGSSYEQYF
TGTGCCAGCAGCGCCCGACAGGGAAGCTCCTACGAGCAGTACTTC